The present TCR beta chain was sequenced within a study of identical twins. The germline V gene has CDR1 MDHEN and CDR2 SYDVKM. After removal of 5 bases from V and 8 bases from J, the junction contained 6 bases not matched to a gene. This CDR3 region has 15 residues. Study-wide results and limits: Within twin pairs, the out-of-frame alpha sequences they shared showed excess low generation probability. Cross-sectional statistics underpinned the conclusions; the same donors were not followed.

After template switching added a universal primer site, the resulting cDNA carried unique molecular identifiers. TCRdb fed the 5' RACE reads into MiXCR, producing one record per CDR3 protein. The top ten hold about 0.3% of the sample, which has some 1,600,000 distinct CDR3 sequences, around 29% seen once. Worth noting for this clonotype: Its antigen is unknown.

This clonotype was obtained from a newborn girl in good health. The J gene is TRBJ2-2, the V gene TRBV28; 12 positions match TRBD2. Sequencing was done on a sample of cord blood. The CDR3 coding sequence is TGTGCCAGCAGTCCCCTAGCGGGAGGGATAGGGGAGCTGTTTTTT. This translates into CASSPLAGGIGELFF.